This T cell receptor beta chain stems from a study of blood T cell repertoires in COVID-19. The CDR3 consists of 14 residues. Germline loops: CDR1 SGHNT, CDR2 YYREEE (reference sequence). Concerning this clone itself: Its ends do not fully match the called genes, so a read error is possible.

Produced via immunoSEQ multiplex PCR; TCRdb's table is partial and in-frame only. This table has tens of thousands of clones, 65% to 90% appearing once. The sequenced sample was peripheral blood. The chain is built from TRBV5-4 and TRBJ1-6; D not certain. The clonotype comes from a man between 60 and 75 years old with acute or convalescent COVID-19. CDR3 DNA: TGTGCCAGCAGCTTTAACTCCGATAATTCACCCCTCCACTTT. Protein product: CASSFNSDNSPLHF. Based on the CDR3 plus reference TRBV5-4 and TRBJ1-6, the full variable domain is ETGVTQSPTHLIKTRGQQVTLRCSSQSGHNTVSWYQQALGQGPQFIFQYYREEENGRGNFPPRFSGLQFPNYSSELNVNALELDDSALYLCASSFNSDNSPLHFGNGTRLTVT.